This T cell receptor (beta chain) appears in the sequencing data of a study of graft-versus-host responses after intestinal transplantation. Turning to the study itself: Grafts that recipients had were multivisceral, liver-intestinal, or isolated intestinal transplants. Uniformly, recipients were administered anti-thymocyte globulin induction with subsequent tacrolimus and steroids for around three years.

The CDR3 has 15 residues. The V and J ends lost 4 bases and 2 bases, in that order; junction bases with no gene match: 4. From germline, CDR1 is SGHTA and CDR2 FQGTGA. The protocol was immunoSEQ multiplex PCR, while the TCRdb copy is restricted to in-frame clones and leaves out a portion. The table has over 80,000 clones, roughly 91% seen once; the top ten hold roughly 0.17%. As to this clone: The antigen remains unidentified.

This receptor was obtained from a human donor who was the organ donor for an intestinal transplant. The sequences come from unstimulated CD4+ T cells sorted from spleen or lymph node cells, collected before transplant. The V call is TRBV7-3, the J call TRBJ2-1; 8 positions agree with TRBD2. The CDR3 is CASSSSGGPYNEQFF. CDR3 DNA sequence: TGTGCCAGCAGCTCAAGCGGGGGCCCCTACAATGAGCAGTTCTTC.